The source of this T cell receptor beta chain is a study of CD8+ T cells in alopecia areata. TCR sequencing used cDNA made by reverse transcription of extracted RNA. Measured with immunoSEQ multiplex PCR; TCRdb has only the in-frame clones, and not every one. The sample records around 180,000 clones, approximately 57% being singletons. Treatment given: oral pan-JAK inhibitor, 5-10 mg twice daily. This CDR3 spans 13 amino acids. CDR1 and CDR2 from the germline V gene are GTSNPN and SVGIG (reference sequence). Trimming shortened V by 0 bases and J by 11 bases, and 17 bases separated the two germline ends.

The J gene is TRBJ2-7, the V gene TRBV30, with D hard to call. The specimen comprised CD4+ T cells sorted from blood, sampled at week 24, from a patient treated with tofacitinib. This clonotype was obtained from a human donor with alopecia areata. In DNA, the CDR3 is TGTGCCTGGAGTGTACAATCGGGCCAGAGTGAGTACTTC. This gives the protein CAWSVQSGQSEYF.